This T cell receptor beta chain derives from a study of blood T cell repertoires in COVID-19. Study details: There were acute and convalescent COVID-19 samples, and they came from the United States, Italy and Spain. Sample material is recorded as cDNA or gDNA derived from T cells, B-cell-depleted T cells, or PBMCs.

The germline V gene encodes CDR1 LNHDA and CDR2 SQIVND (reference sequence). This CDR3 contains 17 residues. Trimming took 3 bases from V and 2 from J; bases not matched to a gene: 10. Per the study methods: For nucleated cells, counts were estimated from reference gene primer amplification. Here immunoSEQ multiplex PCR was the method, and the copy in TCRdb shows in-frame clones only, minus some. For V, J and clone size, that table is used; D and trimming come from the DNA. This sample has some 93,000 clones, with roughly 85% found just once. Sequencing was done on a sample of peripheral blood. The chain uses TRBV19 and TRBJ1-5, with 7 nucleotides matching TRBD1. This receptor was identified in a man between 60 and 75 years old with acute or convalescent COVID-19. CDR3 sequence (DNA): TGTGCCAGTAGTATGGTTGTAGGGGGCCCGGGCAATCAGCCCCAGCATTTT. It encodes CASSMVVGGPGNQPQHF.